The 21 T cell receptor beta chains below come from one sample, sequenced in a study of stem cell transplantation in POMP-related autoinflammatory disease. Generated by immunoSEQ multiplex PCR, the TCRdb table keeps only in-frame clones and is missing some. The repertoire includes roughly 6,500 clones, around 83% of them detected once, and about 4% sits in the top ten. The specimen sequenced was a CXCR5-defined cell subset from PBMCs. Source of these receptors: a human donor in good health.

This chain connects TRBV30 to TRBJ1-2; D is uncertain. This CDR3 is 13 amino acids long. Germline V lookup: CDR1 GTSNPN, CDR2 SVGIG (reference sequence). Trimming pared 2 bases from V and 1 base from J, leaving 8 bases between. Here the CDR3 DNA reads TGTGCCTGGAGTTTAGGGATTAACTATGGCTACACCTTC. Translating it yields CAWSLGINYGYTF.

For the CDR3, the DNA is TGTGCCAGCAGTCTCCGGACAGGGTGGCTGGGCGGGGAGCTGTTTTTT. It is translated as CASSLRTGWLGGELFF. The chain links TRBV2 to TRBJ2-2; 8 bases agree with TRBD1. This CDR3 is 16 amino acids long. The V gene's germline CDR1 is SNHLY and CDR2 FYNNEI. Losses at the gene ends were 5 bases for V and 7 bases for J; bases not matched to a gene: 12.

The chain recombines TRBV19 with TRBJ2-2; D not certain. CDR1 and CDR2 (germline): LNHDA, SQIVND (reference sequence). V lost 5 bases and J 2 bases, leaving 12 bases between the germline ends. The CDR3 is 15 residues long. This CDR3 is CASSWLGVNTGELFF. CDR3 DNA: TGTGCCAGTAGTTGGCTTGGAGTTAACACCGGGGAGCTGTTTTTT.

CDR3 residues: CASSPRGATLTVDGYTF. The DNA of the CDR3 is TGTGCCAGCAGCCCCCGGGGAGCTACCCTGACCGTGGATGGCTACACCTTC. The V call is TRBV5-5, the J call TRBJ1-2; D not resolved. Trimming left V 4 bases short and J 6 bases short, with 25 bases between. This CDR3 comprises 17 residues. The germline gives CDR1 SGHKS, CDR2 YYEKEE (reference sequence).

The chain combines TRBV30 with TRBJ1-5, with TRBD1 as a possible D gene (5 bases). The V end was cut by 3 bases, the J end by 6 bases, with 12 bases between. The CDR3 totals 13 residues. Germline assignment: CDR1 GTSNPN and CDR2 SVGIG (reference sequence). The CDR3 DNA is TGTGCCTGGAGCGGGGGGTGGGGTCAGCCCCAGCATTTT. Translating it yields CAWSGGWGQPQHF.

This clone was picked up a small number of times. V gene TRBV5-1 combines with J gene TRBJ2-2, with 13 bases fitting TRBD2. V trimming: 3 bases; J trimming: 5 bases; junction bases outside the gene matches: 1. Per germline, CDR1 SGHRS and CDR2 YFSETQ. The CDR3 contains 15 residues. CDR3 DNA sequence: TGCGCCAGCAGCTCGGGACTAGCGGGGACCGGGGAGCTGTTTTTT. Its translation is CASSSGLAGTGELFF.

The V and J genes are TRBV7-3 and TRBJ2-7; unclear D gene. The CDR3 has 13 residues. Trimming cost V 0 bases and J 3 bases, with 6 bases left between them. Germline CDR1 is SGHTA and CDR2 is FQGTGA. The DNA for the CDR3 is TGTGCCAGCAGCTTAACCCCAGACTACGAGCAGTACTTC. It specifies CASSLTPDYEQYF.

The chain combines TRBV13 with TRBJ2-1, with TRBD1 matching 7 bases. The CDR3 is made up of 20 amino acids. The V segment lost 5 bases and the J segment 8 bases; nucleotides outside the gene matches: 27. Per germline, CDR1 PRHDT and CDR2 FYEKMQ (reference sequence). CDR3: CASSPLLDANINRGSDEQFF. The CDR3, as DNA: TGTGCCAGCAGCCCGCTTCTGGACGCGAACATAAACAGGGGATCCGATGAGCAGTTCTTC.

This chain joins TRBV19 and TRBJ2-2; weak D call: TRBD1 (5 bases). This CDR3 region has 15 residues. Trimming stripped 2 bases from V and 5 bases from J, with 12 bases between. Germline V CDR1 and CDR2: LNHDA, SQIVND (reference sequence). The CDR3 loop is CASSIKGLRTGELFF. The CDR3 coding sequence is TGTGCCAGTAGTATAAAGGGGTTGAGAACCGGGGAGCTGTTTTTT.

In its sample, this clone was seen once. The CDR3 DNA reads as TGTGCCAGCAGTTCCGGGACAGTCCGGGAGACCCAGTACTTC. It codes for CASSSGTVRETQYF. This rearrangement joins TRBV28 to TRBJ2-5; 7 bases align to TRBD1. Germline V gene data show CDR1 as MDHEN and CDR2 as SYDVKM. The CDR3 has 14 amino acids. The V and J ends lost 4 bases and 5 bases, in that order; junction bases with no gene match: 7.

The chain joins TRBV6-1 to TRBJ1-5; 7 bases match TRBD1. The CDR3 is made up of 12 amino acids. Germline CDR1 and CDR2: MNHNS and SASEGT. J was trimmed by 11 bases and V by 4 bases; bases with no gene match: 5. Written as DNA, the CDR3 is TGTGCCAGCAGTGGACAGGGTATCACCCAGCATTTT. Translation: CASSGQGITQHF.

CDR3 in amino acids: CASSTRTGGGYGYTF. The DNA of the CDR3 is TGTGCCAGCAGCACCCGGACAGGGGGCGGCTATGGCTACACCTTC. The chain recombines TRBV9 with TRBJ1-2; 11 bases line up with TRBD1. The CDR3 extends over 15 amino acids. Germline loops: CDR1 SGDLS, CDR2 YYNGEE. V lost 4 bases, J lost 4 bases, and 6 bases stayed unmatched.

This clone was counted once. The rearrangement links TRBV7-9 to TRBJ1-3; D remains ambiguous. The CDR3 has 14 residues. Trimming took 2 bases from V and 3 from J, leaving 8 bases between them. Germline CDR1 SEHNR, CDR2 FQNEAQ (reference sequence). This CDR3 is CASSLSVDGNTIYF. CDR3 DNA sequence: TGTGCCAGCAGCTTAAGCGTTGATGGAAACACCATATATTTT.

For this clone: The same CDR3 can be traced to other DNA sequences in this sample. The chain carries TRBV5-4 and TRBJ2-3, with 9 positions matching TRBD2. V lost 4 bases and J lost 3; bases outside the gene matches: 9. Germline V gene data show CDR1 as SGHNT and CDR2 as YYREEE (reference sequence). The CDR3 is made up of 16 amino acids. The CDR3 bases are TGTGCCAGCAGCCCGGGTGGGCGGGGGGGAACAGATACGCAGTATTTT. Translating gives CASSPGGRGGTDTQYF.

V is TRBV5-4 and J is TRBJ2-1, with D possibly called TRBD1 or TRBD2 (6 bases each). The V gene lost 2 bases and the J gene lost 9 bases, with 18 bases spanning the gap. CDR3 length: 15 residues. Germline assignment: CDR1 SGHNT and CDR2 YYREEE (reference sequence). This CDR3 reads CASSLFGGPGTEQFF. As DNA, the CDR3 is TGTGCCAGCAGCTTATTCGGGGGCCCGGGTACTGAGCAGTTCTTC.

V usage is TRBV6-1 and J usage is TRBJ2-5, with D unresolved. The V gene lost 7 bases and the J gene lost 2 bases, with 11 bases spanning the gap. Germline V CDR1 and CDR2: MNHNS, SASEGT. The CDR3 sequence is 13 residues long. The CDR3 here is CASTPGTQETQYF. The CDR3 DNA sequence: TGTGCCAGCACTCCCGGCACTCAAGAGACCCAGTACTTC.

This chain joins TRBV7-2 and TRBJ2-5; D possibly matches TRBD1 or TRBD2 (5 bases each). Germline CDR1 SGHTA, CDR2 FQGNSA. The V end was cut by 2 bases, the J end by 5 bases, with 12 bases between. This CDR3 has 14 amino acids. CDR3 nucleotide sequence: TGTGCCAGCAGCTTAACGGGACCGAGGGAGACCCAGTACTTC. Translated, it gives CASSLTGPRETQYF. The full variable domain, in which reference TRBV7-2 and TRBJ2-5 provide the parts outside the CDR3, is GAGVSQSPSNKVTEKGKDVELRCDPISGHTALYWYRQSLGQGLEFLIYFQGNSAPDKSGLPSDRFSAERTGGSVSTLTIQRTQQEDSAVYLCASSLTGPRETQYFGPGTRLLVL.

This clone was seen once. The chain recombines TRBV5-4 with TRBJ1-2, with unresolved D. V dropped 1 base and J dropped 5 bases, with 12 bases sitting between them. The CDR3 sequence is 14 residues long. CDR1 is SGHNT and CDR2 is YYREEE in the germline V gene (reference sequence). CDR3 coding DNA: TGTGCCAGCAGCTTGCGGGGAATCCAATATGGCTACACCTTC. Amino acid sequence: CASSLRGIQYGYTF. Together with reference TRBV5-4 and TRBJ1-2, the CDR3 gives the full variable domain: ETGVTQSPTHLIKTRGQQVTLRCSSQSGHNTVSWYQQALGQGPQFIFQYYREEENGRGNFPPRFSGLQFPNYSSELNVNALELDDSALYLCASSLRGIQYGYTFGSGTRLTVV.

The gene calls are TRBV6-5 and TRBJ1-2, with D tentatively TRBD1 (5 bases). V was pared by 5 bases and J by 2 bases, with 9 bases between. The germline V gene encodes CDR1 MNHEY and CDR2 SVGAGI. This CDR3 contains 13 residues. The CDR3 is CASSGGINYGYTF. CDR3 nucleotides: TGTGCCAGCAGTGGGGGGATCAACTATGGCTACACCTTC.

The chain recombines TRBV9 with TRBJ2-6, with D uncertain. The length of the CDR3 is 17 residues. The V gene's germline CDR1 is SGDLS and CDR2 YYNGEE. Trimming pared 0 bases from V and 0 bases from J, leaving 10 bases between. CDR3 nucleotides: TGTGCCAGCAGCGTAGGGGTTTGGGACTCTGGGGCCAACGTCCTGACTTTC. It encodes CASSVGVWDSGANVLTF.

This rearrangement joins TRBV7-3 to TRBJ1-3; D is undetermined. Trimming took 7 bases from V and 5 from J, leaving 12 bases between them. Germline CDR1 reads SGHTA; CDR2 reads FQGTGA. There are 13 residues in the CDR3. CDR3 nucleotide sequence: TGTGCCAGCACCCCGAAATACAGAAACACCATATATTTT. Translation: CASTPKYRNTIYF.